Below, 20 T cell receptor beta chains from the same sample are listed, as sequenced in a study of CD8 T cells in ankylosing spondylitis. Their antigens are not known. General study findings and limits: There was a TCR beta motif, made of several highly homologous variants, that appeared characteristic of ankylosing spondylitis blood.

Each CDR3 protein is one row after TCRdb ran MiXCR on the 5' RACE reads. There are around 540,000 distinct CDR3 sequences in the sample; 10% to 15% occur only once, and almost 7% lies in the top ten. The specimen was blood, either unsorted or a sorted T cell fraction (not recorded which). The receptor set was obtained from a male donor with ankylosing spondylitis.

This chain joins TRBV30 and TRBJ2-5, with unresolved D. Germline-derived CDR1 and CDR2 are GTSNPN and SVGIG (reference sequence). The CDR3 is 10 residues long. Trimming pared 2 bases from V and 2 bases from J, leaving 0 bases between. CDR3 nucleotide sequence: TGTGCCTGGAGTCAAGAGACCCAGTACTTC. Its translation is CAWSQETQYF.

This clonotype was counted between two and nine times. V and J are TRBV20-1 and TRBJ2-1; the D is unclear. V shed 3 bases and J shed 2 bases, with 8 bases lying between them. Germline V gene sequence: CDR1 DFQATT, CDR2 SNEGSKA (reference sequence). The CDR3 loop spans 13 amino acids. CDR3 amino acids: CSASLSTYNEQFF. In nucleotides, the CDR3 is TGCAGTGCTAGTCTATCTACCTACAATGAGCAGTTCTTC.

This clonotype showed up many times. The chain has TRBV20-1 and TRBJ2-7; weak D call: TRBD2 (6 bases). V was clipped by 6 bases and J by 7 bases, with 19 bases between them. The germline CDR1 and CDR2 sequences are DFQATT and SNEGSKA (reference sequence). The CDR3 contains 13 residues. This CDR3 reads CSARGLPTGEQYV. CDR3 DNA sequence: TGCAGTGCCCGCGGACTACCAACCGGGGAGCAGTACGTC.

This clonotype was seen more than once but under ten times. The chain has TRBV20-1 and TRBJ1-1, with no clear D. Germline CDR1 DFQATT, CDR2 SNEGSKA (reference sequence). The CDR3 length is 15 residues. V lost 4 bases and J 0 bases, leaving 15 bases between the germline ends. The CDR3 DNA is TGCAGTGCTAAAGATCAGACCGAATTGAACACTGAAGCTTTCTTT. Residues: CSAKDQTELNTEAFF.

The chain is built from TRBV19 and TRBJ2-3, with D tentatively TRBD2 (5 bases). Trimming left V 5 bases short and J 8 bases short, with 8 bases between. Germline-derived CDR1 and CDR2 are LNHDA and SQIVND (reference sequence). This CDR3 has 11 amino acids. This CDR3 is CASSAEGTQYF. Here the CDR3 DNA reads TGTGCCAGTAGTGCAGAGGGTACGCAGTATTTT.

Ten or more counts support this clonotype. CDR3 bases: TGTGCCAGCAGCTTAGTTGCGGGAGGTGGGTACGAGCAGTACGTC. Translation gives CASSLVAGGGYEQYV. V is TRBV7-2 and J is TRBJ2-7, with 8 bases that match TRBD2. In germline, CDR1 is SGHTA, CDR2 FQGNSA. V shed 1 base, J shed 4 bases, and the junction held 6 bases outside the gene matches. This CDR3 is built from 15 residues.

The chain recombines TRBV2 with TRBJ1-1; the D gene is possibly TRBD1 (6 bases). The germline gives CDR1 SNHLY, CDR2 FYNNEI. Trimming removed 7 bases at V and 4 bases at J, with 13 bases between. The CDR3 has 13 residues. The CDR3 reads CASNREKGTEAFF. The CDR3 region has the DNA TGTGCCAGCAACAGGGAGAAGGGCACTGAAGCTTTCTTT.

This clonotype showed up just a few times. The chain joins TRBV10-2 to TRBJ2-1; TRBD2 matches at 12 bases. This CDR3 spans 15 amino acids. Germline V gene sequence: CDR1 WSHSY, CDR2 SAAADI. Trimming cost V 5 bases and J 6 bases; bases outside gene matches: 5. CDR3 sequence (DNA): TGCGCCAGCAGTAAACTAGCGGGAGGCCCCAATGAGCAGTTCTTC. This sequence encodes CASSKLAGGPNEQFF.

This clonotype was detected a few times. The rearrangement joins TRBV7-2 to TRBJ1-1; tentatively, D is TRBD1 (6 bases). This CDR3 is built from 15 residues. V dropped 4 bases and J dropped 2 bases, with 14 bases sitting between them. Germline V gene sequence: CDR1 SGHTA, CDR2 FQGNSA. DNA of the CDR3: TGTGCCAGCAGCTATCAAACAGGGTTTAACACTGAAGCTTTCTTT. As protein: CASSYQTGFNTEAFF.

V usage is TRBV12-3 or TRBV12-4 and J usage is TRBJ2-3; D perhaps matches TRBD2 (5 bases). The CDR3 has 14 amino acids. The V gene lost 5 bases and the J gene lost 2 bases, with 11 bases spanning the gap. The CDR3: CASSPDSNTDTQYF. The CDR3 DNA sequence: TGTGCCAGCAGTCCGGACTCCAACACAGATACGCAGTATTTT.

The chain links TRBV20-1 to TRBJ1-4; D remains ambiguous. V dropped 0 bases and J dropped 8 bases, with 10 bases sitting between them. This CDR3 has 13 residues. Looked up from germline, CDR1 is DFQATT and CDR2 is SNEGSKA (reference sequence). The CDR3 here is CSARDVTQEKLFF. The CDR3 bases are TGCAGTGCTAGAGATGTAACACAAGAAAAACTGTTTTTT.

In this sample, this clonotype turned up a few times. This rearrangement joins TRBV5-1 to TRBJ2-2; perhaps D is TRBD1 or TRBD2 (6 bases each). This CDR3 comprises 16 residues. With 0 bases removed from V and 1 base from J, the gap between germline ends came to 10 bases. Germline V gives CDR1 SGHRS, CDR2 YFSETQ. The CDR3 loop reads CASSLDGGLNTGELFF. CDR3 sequence (DNA): TGCGCCAGCAGCTTGGATGGGGGGCTGAACACCGGGGAGCTGTTTTTT. Variable domain in full (rest from reference TRBV5-1 and TRBJ2-2): KAGVTQTPRYLIKTRGQQVTLSCSPISGHRSVSWYQQTPGQGLQFLFEYFSETQRNKGNFPGRFSGRQFSNSRSEMNVSTLELGDSALYLCASSLDGGLNTGELFFGEGSRLTVL.

This clonotype occurred a few times. The chain employs TRBV20-1 and TRBJ2-3; 10 bases align to TRBD2. Germline V CDR1 and CDR2: DFQATT, SNEGSKA (reference sequence). The CDR3 loop spans 14 amino acids. The trim removed 6 bases at V and 6 bases at J, leaving 9 bases unmatched. The CDR3 sequence: CSARGTSEWDTQYF. CDR3 DNA sequence: TGCAGTGCCAGGGGGACTAGCGAGTGGGATACGCAGTATTTT.

Many counts were recorded for this clonotype. The chain combines TRBV15 with TRBJ2-3, with D perhaps given as TRBD1 or TRBD2 (5 bases each). Per germline, CDR1 LNHNV and CDR2 YYDKDF (reference sequence). The CDR3 contains 14 residues. The V end was cut by 4 bases, the J end by 6 bases, with 14 bases between. The CDR3 nucleotides read TGTGCCACCAGCAACGGGGCTCAAGTGGATACGCAGTATTTT. It codes for CATSNGAQVDTQYF.

Ten or more counts support this clonotype. The chain has TRBV6-1 and TRBJ2-1; D gene ambiguous. V gave up 6 bases and J gave up 0 bases, with 12 bases separating them. Germline V lookup: CDR1 MNHNS, CDR2 SASEGT. CDR3 length: 15 residues. The CDR3 coding sequence is TGTGCCAGCAGGGGGTTCGGAAGCTCCTACAATGAGCAGTTCTTC. This encodes CASRGFGSSYNEQFF.

This clonotype has more than one count but fewer than ten. The rearrangement joins TRBV25-1 to TRBJ1-4; 7 bases align to TRBD1. Germline V lookup: CDR1 MGHDK, CDR2 SYGVNS. The CDR3 runs 14 residues. V lost 3 bases to trimming and J lost 8 bases; unmatched junction nucleotides: 6. CDR3 sequence reads: CASSEPQGLEKLFF. Written as DNA, the CDR3 is TGTGCCAGCAGTGAGCCACAGGGGCTGGAAAAACTGTTTTTT. Looking up the rest from reference TRBV25-1 and TRBJ1-4 gives the full variable domain: EADIYQTPRYLVIGTGKKITLECSQTMGHDKMYWYQQDPGMELHLIHYSYGVNSTEKGDLSSESTVSRIRTEHFPLTLESARPSHTSQYLCASSEPQGLEKLFFGSGTQLSVL.

This clonotype was observed a handful of times. The rearrangement links TRBV20-1 to TRBJ2-1, with TRBD2 as a possible D gene (6 bases). Deletions cut 3 bases from V and 12 bases from J, with 12 bases between. The CDR3 is 11 amino acids. Germline V gene sequence: CDR1 DFQATT, CDR2 SNEGSKA (reference sequence). The CDR3 is CSASERGWQFF. In nucleotides, the CDR3 is TGCAGTGCTAGTGAACGGGGGTGGCAGTTCTTC.

The chain is built from TRBV30 and TRBJ2-2; 8 bases are a match to TRBD2. Looked up from germline, CDR1 is GTSNPN and CDR2 is SVGIG (reference sequence). V gave up 6 bases and J gave up 0 bases; unmatched junction bases: 0. There are 13 residues in the CDR3. The CDR3 is CACGRANTGELFF. The CDR3 DNA is TGTGCCTGCGGGAGGGCGAACACCGGGGAGCTGTTTTTT.

This clonotype has a handful of counts. The V and J genes are TRBV29-1 and TRBJ1-1; TRBD1 matches 8 bases. The CDR3 length is 11 residues. J lost 4 bases, V lost 5 bases, and 0 bases had no gene match. Germline CDR1 reads SQVTM; CDR2 reads ANQGSEA. This chain's CDR3 is CSVTGGTEAFF. CDR3 in DNA: TGCAGCGTTACAGGGGGCACTGAAGCTTTCTTT.

The gene calls are TRBV14 and TRBJ2-3; 7 bases map to TRBD2. The V gene end was trimmed by 5 bases and the J gene end by 2 bases; junction bases not matched to a gene: 7. CDR1 is SGHDN, CDR2 FVKESK, per germline. CDR3 length: 15 residues. The CDR3 bases are TGTGCCAGCAGCTCTCATAGCGGGTCCACAGATACGCAGTATTTT. Amino acid sequence: CASSSHSGSTDTQYF.